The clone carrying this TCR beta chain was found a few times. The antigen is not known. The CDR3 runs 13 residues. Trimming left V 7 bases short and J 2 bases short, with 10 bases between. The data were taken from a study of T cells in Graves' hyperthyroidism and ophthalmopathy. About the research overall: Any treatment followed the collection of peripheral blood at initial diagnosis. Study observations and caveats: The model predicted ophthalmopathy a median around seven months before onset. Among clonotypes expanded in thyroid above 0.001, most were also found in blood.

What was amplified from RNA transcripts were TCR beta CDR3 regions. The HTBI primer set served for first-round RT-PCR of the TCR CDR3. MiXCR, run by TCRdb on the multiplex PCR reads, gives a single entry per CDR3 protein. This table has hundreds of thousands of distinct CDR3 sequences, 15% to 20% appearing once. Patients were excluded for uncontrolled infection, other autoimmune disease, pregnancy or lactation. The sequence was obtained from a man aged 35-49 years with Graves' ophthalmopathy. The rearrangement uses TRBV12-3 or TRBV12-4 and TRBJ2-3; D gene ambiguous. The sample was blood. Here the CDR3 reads CASTLYPTDTQYF. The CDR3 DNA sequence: TGTGCCAGCACCTTATATCCCACAGATACGCAGTATTTT.